The 18 T cell receptor beta chains presented below share a single source sample, sequenced in a study of early T cells in non-severe SARS-CoV-2 infection. TCRdb re-called the 5' RACE reads with MiXCR, one entry per CDR3 protein. The table includes tens of thousands of distinct CDR3 sequences, 4.5% to 5.5% detected once. The sample was whole blood. These receptor sequences come from an adult who was a healthcare worker with PCR-confirmed SARS-CoV-2 infection or an uninfected control (not recorded which).

This clonotype was detected ten times or more. The CDR3 loop is CAAGGGYEQFF. CDR3 coding DNA: TGTGCCGCGGGGGGAGGGTATGAGCAGTTCTTC. The chain links TRBV6-1 to TRBJ2-1, with 8 bases lining up with TRBD2. This CDR3 region has 11 residues. Germline CDR1 reads MNHNS; CDR2 reads SASEGT. With 11 bases clipped from V and 8 bases from J, the junction kept 5 bases outside the gene matches.

This clonotype was detected a few times. The chain links TRBV7-8 to TRBJ2-1; 9 positions agree with TRBD1. The trim removed 11 bases at V and 2 bases at J, leaving 10 bases unmatched. CDR1 is SGHVS and CDR2 is FQNEAQ in the germline V gene. The CDR3 extends over 15 amino acids. CDR3: CAGTPGTGTYNEQFF. In nucleotides, the CDR3 is TGTGCCGGAACCCCCGGGACAGGGACCTACAATGAGCAGTTCTTC.

This clonotype was seen repeatedly, ten times or more. The V and J genes are TRBV30 and TRBJ1-5; D gene ambiguous. Germline CDR1 GTSNPN, CDR2 SVGIG (reference sequence). Between the trimmed V and J ends, which lost 0 bases and 4 bases, there was a span of 7 bases. The CDR3 totals 13 residues. CDR3 amino acids: CAWSVSGNQPQHF. DNA of the CDR3: TGTGCCTGGAGTGTATCGGGAAATCAGCCCCAGCATTTT.

Comments on this clonotype: This may be a read error: a much more frequent sequence differs by one nucleotide. The gene calls are TRBV7-2 and TRBJ2-7; D is possibly TRBD1 or TRBD2 (5 bases each). CDR3 length equals 16 residues. CDR1 SGHTA and CDR2 FQGNSA come from the germline V gene. CDR3 region: CPSSSTAAPGRFEQYF. The CDR3 coding sequence is TGTCCCAGCAGCTCCACCGCCGCCCCGGGACGGTTCGAGCAGTACTTC.

This clonotype came up many times. This chain joins TRBV7-9 and TRBJ2-5; D not resolved. The CDR3 spans 13 residues. Germline V CDR1 and CDR2: SEHNR, FQNEAQ (reference sequence). Trimming stripped 1 base from V and 2 bases from J, with 5 bases between. The CDR3 DNA sequence: TGTGCCAGCAGCTTAGGGTTGCAAGAGACCCAGTACTTC. Amino acid sequence: CASSLGLQETQYF.

The rearrangement joins TRBV3-1 to TRBJ1-1; D remains unclear. Trimming took off 1 base at V and 8 bases at J, with 11 bases between the two ends. The CDR3 has 13 residues. Germline CDR1 and CDR2: LGHDT and YNNKEL (reference sequence). CDR3 region: CASSQVGRTEAFF. As DNA, the CDR3 is TGTGCCAGCAGCCAAGTAGGCCGTACCGAAGCTTTCTTT.

This clonotype has at least ten counts. The V call is TRBV5-4, the J call TRBJ1-1; D is unresolved. CDR1 is SGHNT, CDR2 YYREEE, per germline (reference sequence). Trimming stripped 0 bases from V and 1 base from J, with 13 bases between. The CDR3 has 16 residues. CDR3 residues: CASSLVWEVGNTEAFF. The CDR3 DNA sequence: TGTGCCAGCAGCTTGGTTTGGGAGGTCGGGAACACTGAAGCTTTCTTT.

This clonotype has ten or more counts. The chain recombines TRBV9 with TRBJ2-3; TRBD2 matches 7 bases. The CDR3 sequence is 16 residues long. The germline V gene encodes CDR1 SGDLS and CDR2 YYNGEE. Trimming took 4 bases from V and 2 from J; bases not matched to a gene: 10. In DNA form, the CDR3 reads TGTGCCAGCAGCATTGGACTAGTCTTAGCCACAGATACGCAGTATTTT. Its translation is CASSIGLVLATDTQYF.

This clonotype was observed many times. The rearrangement uses TRBV7-6 and TRBJ2-7, with D perhaps being TRBD1 or TRBD2 (5 bases each). V was trimmed by 0 bases and J by 6 bases, leaving 12 bases between them. The CDR3 contains 14 residues. Germline V gives CDR1 SGHVS, CDR2 FNYEAQ. Here the CDR3 reads CASSLAGPISEQYF. In DNA, the CDR3 is TGTGCCAGCAGCTTAGCGGGACCTATCTCCGAGCAGTACTTC.

There are many counts of this clonotype. J is TRBJ2-7 and V is TRBV20-1; D not resolved. The CDR3 runs 11 residues. Germline values: CDR1 DFQATT, CDR2 SNEGSKA (reference sequence). V gave up 5 bases and J gave up 4 bases, with 9 bases separating them. The CDR3 region is CSASTVYEQYF. The CDR3 DNA reads as TGCAGTGCTTCAACCGTTTACGAGCAGTACTTC.

This clonotype was counted at least ten times. The chain links TRBV28 to TRBJ1-1, with 9 bases aligning to TRBD1. V trimming: 8 bases; J trimming: 7 bases; junction bases outside the gene matches: 14. The CDR3 covers 15 residues. From germline, CDR1 is MDHEN and CDR2 SYDVKM. CDR3 protein: CASQTGLTGGLEAFF. CDR3 in DNA: TGTGCCAGCCAGACGGGGCTAACAGGGGGCCTTGAAGCTTTCTTT.

This clonotype was seen repeatedly, ten times or more. This chain links TRBV12-3 or TRBV12-4 with TRBJ2-1; 13 bases agree with TRBD2. The CDR3 runs 17 residues. Trimming removed 4 bases from V and 5 bases from J; junction bases left unmatched: 8. The CDR3 is CASSSYLGTSGDNEQFF. Written as DNA, the CDR3 is TGTGCCAGCAGTTCCTATTTAGGGACTAGCGGGGACAATGAGCAGTTCTTC.

This clonotype was seen many times. V is TRBV7-3 and J is TRBJ2-1; 7 bases agree with TRBD1. This CDR3 contains 15 residues. CDR1 is SGHTA and CDR2 is FQGTGA in the germline V gene. V was clipped by 2 bases and J by 9 bases; unmatched bases: 10. CDR3 sequence (DNA): TGTGCCAGCAGCTTAGGGAGACAGGGACAAGGTGAGCAGTTCTTC. Amino acids: CASSLGRQGQGEQFF.

Only a few counts were recorded for this clonotype. This rearrangement joins TRBV30 to TRBJ1-2; 10 bases are a match to TRBD1. Looked up from germline, CDR1 is GTSNPN and CDR2 is SVGIG (reference sequence). The CDR3 runs 14 residues. J lost 2 bases, V lost 2 bases, and 2 bases had no gene match. CDR3 coding DNA: TGTGCCTGGAGTATGGGACAGGGGAACTATGGCTACACCTTC. Translation: CAWSMGQGNYGYTF.

The chain has TRBV20-1 and TRBJ2-3; D possibly corresponds to TRBD1 (6 bases). V was cut by 6 bases and J by 7 bases, with 14 bases left in between. There are 12 residues in the CDR3. The germline gives CDR1 DFQATT, CDR2 SNEGSKA (reference sequence). The DNA of the CDR3 is TGCAGTGCGCGGACAGATCGTAATACGCAGTATTTT. It codes for CSARTDRNTQYF.

By share, this clonotype counts as medium-sized. The J gene is TRBJ2-1, the V gene TRBV29-1, with 11 nucleotides matching TRBD1. Trimming took 6 bases from V and 3 from J; bases not matched to a gene: 7. This CDR3 has 15 residues. CDR1 and CDR2 (germline): SQVTM, ANQGSEA. CDR3 residues: CSVNPGTGGYNEQFF. The CDR3, as DNA: TGCAGCGTGAACCCCGGGACAGGGGGCTACAATGAGCAGTTCTTC.

This chain's CDR3 is CASSLKGTGELFF. CDR3 nucleotide sequence: TGTGCCAGCAGCTTAAAAGGGACCGGGGAGCTGTTTTTT. The chain links TRBV11-2 to TRBJ2-2; D call uncertain. CDR3 length equals 13 residues. Per the germline V gene, CDR1 is SGHAT and CDR2 is FQNNGV. Trimming took 2 bases from V and 5 from J, leaving 6 bases between them.

This clonotype was seen repeatedly, ten times or more. The V and J genes are TRBV9 and TRBJ2-1; weak D call: TRBD2 (5 bases). CDR1 is SGDLS and CDR2 is YYNGEE in the germline V gene. The CDR3 contains 15 residues. Deletions cut 0 bases from V and 5 bases from J, with 12 bases between. The CDR3: CASSVGRGLNNEQFF. The CDR3 DNA reads as TGTGCCAGCAGCGTAGGGCGAGGGTTAAACAATGAGCAGTTCTTC.